Sequencing of this T cell receptor beta chain was carried out in a study of long-term antiretroviral therapy in people with HIV. The wider study: Some samples came about a decade before the 2015 immediate-ART recommendation, and these were the earliest.

This CDR3 is 13 amino acids long. Germline V gene data show CDR1 as MNHEY and CDR2 as SVGAGI. V lost 0 bases and J lost 9, with 9 bases in between. With survey level as its setting, the immunoSEQ assay was v3.0. Generated by immunoSEQ multiplex PCR, the TCRdb table keeps only in-frame clones and is missing some. The repertoire holds under 45,000 clones, with 75% to 90% as singletons. The receptor comes from a woman in her forties or fifties with HIV. The input for sequencing was unsorted PBMCs, taken 3.1 years after starting antiretroviral therapy. The chain couples TRBV6-5 to TRBJ1-3; D is uncertain. The CDR3 region is CASSYSMAGTIYF. CDR3 DNA: TGTGCCAGCAGTTACTCCATGGCAGGCACCATATATTTT.